Sequencing of this T cell receptor (beta chain) was carried out in a study of T-cell reconstitution after alpha-beta-depleted transplantation in children. The V and J ends lost 1 base and 2 bases respectively, with 7 bases between them. The CDR3 spans 13 residues. The germline V gene has CDR1 SGHRS and CDR2 YFSETQ. Study results and caveats: The origin of high day-60 TCRbeta diversity in some patients lay in surviving recipient T cells and thymic progenitors. T-cell numbers and diversity one year post-transplant derived largely from freshly generated T cells. As was reported, about two months after transplant, alpha-beta T cells came from several hundred expanded graft clones.

Preparation of the TCRbeta library was carried out with unique molecular identifiers. Via MiXCR, TCRdb re-called the PCR reads, giving one row per CDR3 protein. In the table there are about 500,000 distinct CDR3 sequences, approximately 10% of which are singletons. This clonotype was observed many times. Its antigen is unknown. The sample consisted of PBMCs, mostly from graft donor cells, taken 180 days after TCRalphabeta/CD19-depleted stem cell transplant. This receptor was obtained from a female patient between 2 and 15 years old who had a stem cell transplant for aplastic anemia, so the T cells may come from the graft donor. The chain joins TRBV5-1 to TRBJ2-7; possible D gene TRBD1, 6 bases. CDR3 nucleotide sequence: TGCGCCAGCAGCTTGCGGGACACCTACGAGCAGTACTTC. Translation: CASSLRDTYEQYF.